This TCR beta chain derives from a study of shared clonotypes between healthy human individuals. The table lists this clone with many counts. None of the donors, who were healthy HIV-negative adults, had recently had acute infections or vaccinations. Caucasian adults residing in Nashville, Tennessee made up all the donors. The authors combined CD45RO+ cells with CCR7-negative CD45RA+ TemRA cells as CD8 memory. Assay runs were performed at deep level. The repertoire was sequenced with immunoSEQ multiplex PCR; TCRdb's copy has only in-frame clones and lacks some. Of approximately 99,000 clones detected, around 68% appear once; the ten largest clones hold roughly a quarter. The V gene's germline CDR1 is MGHDK and CDR2 SYGVNS. The CDR3 is made up of 15 amino acids. V lost 1 base and J lost 7; bases outside the gene matches: 4.

The chain has TRBV25-1 and TRBJ1-6, with 7 bases that match TRBD1. This clonotype was obtained from a woman under 40 in good health. The sequenced material came from memory CD8+ T cells sorted from blood. As for subset: CD45RO+ cells pooled with CCR7-negative TemRA cells. CDR3 amino acids: CASSESGTVNSPLHF. In nucleotides, the CDR3 is TGTGCCAGCAGTGAATCCGGGACAGTAAATTCACCCCTCCACTTT.